This T cell receptor beta chain is from a study of blood T cell repertoires in COVID-19. Points on this clone: This sample also contains other DNA sequences that code for the same CDR3.

Germline V gene sequence: CDR1 SGHDT, CDR2 YYEEEE. The CDR3 is 16 residues long. The V gene lost 0 bases and the J gene lost 3 bases, with 12 bases spanning the gap. Only in-frame clones appear in the TCRdb table, and some are missing; sequencing was by immunoSEQ multiplex PCR. There are about 170,000 clones in the sample; 80% to 85% occur only once, and roughly 14% lies in the top ten. Sequencing input: peripheral blood. The receptor's source is a woman aged 70-85 years with COVID-19, enrolled during active disease. This chain uses TRBV5-6 with TRBJ2-2; no definite D call. The CDR3 nucleotides are TGTGCCAGCAGCTTGGCCGGTATAATATACACCGGGGAGCTGTTTTTT. Protein product: CASSLAGIIYTGELFF.